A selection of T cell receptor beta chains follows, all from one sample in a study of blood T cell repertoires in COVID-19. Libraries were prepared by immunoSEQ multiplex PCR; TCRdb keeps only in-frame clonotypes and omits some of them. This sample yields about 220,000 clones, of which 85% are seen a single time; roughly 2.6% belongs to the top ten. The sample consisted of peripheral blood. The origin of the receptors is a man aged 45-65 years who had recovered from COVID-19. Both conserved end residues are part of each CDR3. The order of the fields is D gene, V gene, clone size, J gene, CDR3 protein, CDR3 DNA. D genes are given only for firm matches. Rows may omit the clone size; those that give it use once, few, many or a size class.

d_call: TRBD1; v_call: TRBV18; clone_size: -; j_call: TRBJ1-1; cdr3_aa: CASSPRRGRMNTEAFF; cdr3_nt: TGTGCCAGCTCACCGAGGAGGGGGCGGATGAACACTGAAGCTTTCTTT
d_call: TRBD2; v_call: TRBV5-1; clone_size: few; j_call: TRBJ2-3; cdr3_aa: CASSGWGLAGGHTDTQYF; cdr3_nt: TGCGCCAGCAGCGGATGGGGACTAGCGGGAGGCCACACAGATACGCAGTATTTT
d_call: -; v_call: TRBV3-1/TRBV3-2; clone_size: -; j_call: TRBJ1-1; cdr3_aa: CASSQEPGNTEAFF; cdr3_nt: TGTGCCAGCAGCCAGGAACCGGGAAACACTGAAGCTTTCTTT
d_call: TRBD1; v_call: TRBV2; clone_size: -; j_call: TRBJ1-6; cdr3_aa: CASSRGQGALNSPLHF; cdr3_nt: TGTGCCAGCAGTCGGGGACAGGGGGCTCTAAATTCACCCCTCCACTTT
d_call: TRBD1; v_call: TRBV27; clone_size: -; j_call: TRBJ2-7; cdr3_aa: CASSPRDSLAYEQYF; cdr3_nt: TGTGCCAGCAGTCCCCGGGACAGTTTAGCCTACGAGCAGTACTTC
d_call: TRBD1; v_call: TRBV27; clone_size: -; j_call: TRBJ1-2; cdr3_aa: CASSNTGTGVYTF; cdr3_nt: TGTGCCAGCAGTAACACCGGGACAGGGGTCTACACCTTC
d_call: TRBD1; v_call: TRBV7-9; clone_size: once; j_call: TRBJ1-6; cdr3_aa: CASSPTGENSPLHF; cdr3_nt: TGTGCCAGCAGCCCGACAGGGGAGAATTCACCCCTCCACTTT
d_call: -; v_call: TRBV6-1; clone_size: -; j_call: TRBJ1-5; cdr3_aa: CASSEAWQGGNQPQHF; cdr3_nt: TGTGCCAGCAGTGAAGCCTGGCAGGGCGGCAATCAGCCCCAGCATTTT
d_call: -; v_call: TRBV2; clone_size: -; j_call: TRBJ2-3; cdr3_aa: CASSDSAGAKDTDTQYF; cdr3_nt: TGTGCCAGCAGCGACTCAGCAGGGGCGAAAGACACAGATACGCAGTATTTT
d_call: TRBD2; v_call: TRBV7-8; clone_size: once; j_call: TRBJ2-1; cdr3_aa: CASSRASGRYSYNEQFF; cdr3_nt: TGTGCCAGCAGCCGAGCTAGCGGGAGGTACTCCTACAATGAGCAGTTCTTC
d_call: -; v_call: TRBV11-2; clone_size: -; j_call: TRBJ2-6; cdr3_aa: CASSRGIGSYSGANVLTF; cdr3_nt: TGTGCCAGCAGCCGGGGGATAGGGTCCTACTCTGGGGCCAACGTCCTGACTTTC
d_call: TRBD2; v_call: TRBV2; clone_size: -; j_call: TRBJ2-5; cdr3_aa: CASRKLAGVRETQYF; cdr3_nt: TGTGCCAGCAGAAAATTAGCGGGAGTTCGTGAGACCCAGTACTTC
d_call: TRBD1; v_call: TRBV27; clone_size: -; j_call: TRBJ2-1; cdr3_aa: CASRPTGGYSYNEQFF; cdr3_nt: TGTGCCAGCAGACCTACAGGGGGCTACTCCTACAATGAGCAGTTCTTC
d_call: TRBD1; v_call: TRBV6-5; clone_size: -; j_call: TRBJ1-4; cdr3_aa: CATATGRREKLFF; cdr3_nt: TGTGCCACCGCGACAGGGAGGCGTGAAAAACTGTTTTTT
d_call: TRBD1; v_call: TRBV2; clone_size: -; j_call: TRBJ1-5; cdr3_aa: CASSGQGGNQPQHF; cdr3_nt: TGTGCCAGCAGTGGACAGGGAGGCAATCAGCCCCAGCATTTT
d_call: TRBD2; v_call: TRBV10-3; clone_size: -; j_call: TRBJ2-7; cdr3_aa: CAIRASGGSYEQYF; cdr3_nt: TGTGCCATCAGGGCTAGCGGGGGTTCCTACGAGCAGTACTTC
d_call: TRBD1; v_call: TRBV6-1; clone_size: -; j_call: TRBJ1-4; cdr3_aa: CASSEHRGIEKLFF; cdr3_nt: TGTGCCAGCAGTGAGCACAGGGGGATTGAAAAACTGTTTTTT
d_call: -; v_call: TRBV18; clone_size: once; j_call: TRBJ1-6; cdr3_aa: CASSPREGSPLHF; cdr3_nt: TGTGCCAGCTCACCACGGGAGGGGTCACCCCTCCACTTT
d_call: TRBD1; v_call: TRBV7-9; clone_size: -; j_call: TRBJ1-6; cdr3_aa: CASSLSFSGQGNSPLHF; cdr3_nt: TGTGCCAGCAGCTTAAGTTTTTCGGGACAGGGTAATTCACCCCTCCACTTT
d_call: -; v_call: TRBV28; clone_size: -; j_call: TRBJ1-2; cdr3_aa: CASFSPIAGALYYGYTF; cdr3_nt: TGTGCCAGCTTCTCCCCTATTGCGGGGGCGCTTTATTATGGCTACACCTTC
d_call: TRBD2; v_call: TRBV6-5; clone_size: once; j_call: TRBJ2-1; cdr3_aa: CASSRSGSKNEQFF; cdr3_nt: TGTGCCAGCAGCCGTAGCGGGAGTAAAAATGAGCAGTTCTTC
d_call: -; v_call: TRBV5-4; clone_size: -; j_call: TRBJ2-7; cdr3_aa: CASSGNRVHEQYF; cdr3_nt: TGTGCCAGCAGCGGAAACAGGGTCCACGAGCAGTACTTC
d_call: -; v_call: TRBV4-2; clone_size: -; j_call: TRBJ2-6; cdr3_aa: CASSQDTGTGANVLTF; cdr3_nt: TGTGCCAGCAGCCAAGATACGGGGACTGGGGCCAACGTCCTGACTTTC
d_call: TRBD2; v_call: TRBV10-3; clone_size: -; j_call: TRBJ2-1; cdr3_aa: CAISEREGDYNEQFF; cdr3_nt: TGTGCCATCAGTGAGCGGGAGGGCGACTACAATGAGCAGTTCTTC
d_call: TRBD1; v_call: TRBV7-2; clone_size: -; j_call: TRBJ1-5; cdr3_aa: CASSLARTGSFSNQPQHF; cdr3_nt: TGTGCCAGCAGCTTAGCGAGGACAGGGAGTTTCAGCAATCAGCCCCAGCATTTT